Listed below are T cell receptor beta chains from one sample, sequenced in a study of early T cells in non-severe SARS-CoV-2 infection. MiXCR was run by TCRdb on the 5' RACE reads, yielding one entry per CDR3 protein. The sample includes 88,000 or so distinct CDR3 sequences, more than 12% seen only once; the top ten take approximately 6%. Sequenced input: whole blood. The receptors originated from an adult who was a healthcare worker with PCR-confirmed SARS-CoV-2 infection or an uninfected control (not recorded which). Both conserved end residues are part of each CDR3. D genes are given only for firm matches. Clone size appears in some rows only: once, few, many, or a class for an expanded clone.

clone_size,v_call,j_call,d_call,cdr3_nt,cdr3_aa
few,TRBV20-1,TRBJ1-1,-,TGCAGTGCTGCCTCAGGGATGGGTGGAACTGAAGCTTTCTTT,CSAASGMGGTEAFF
many,TRBV3-1,TRBJ2-7,-,TGTGCCAGCAGCTCATGGTACGAGCAGTACTTC,CASSSWYEQYF
few,TRBV13,TRBJ2-7,TRBD2,TGTGCCAGCAGCCAAACAGCGGGAGGCAGACCCGAGCAGTACTTC,CASSQTAGGRPEQYF
once,TRBV5-1,TRBJ2-5,-,TGCGCCAGCAGCACCCTTGCGTTGGAGACCCAGTACTTC,CASSTLALETQYF
-,TRBV29-1,TRBJ2-5,-,TGCAGCGCCAGCCCATTAGAGACCCAGTACTTC,CSASPLETQYF
many,TRBV5-1,TRBJ1-1,-,TGCGCCAGCAGCTTGGTCGGGACGGTTATGAACACTGAAGCTTTCTTT,CASSLVGTVMNTEAFF
few,TRBV28,TRBJ2-3,TRBD2,TGTGCCAGCAGAGTTCCCCTAGCGGGAGTGTCAGATACGCAGTATTTT,CASRVPLAGVSDTQYF
many,TRBV27,TRBJ1-6,-,TGTGCCAGCAGTGCCCGGGGAACCAATTCACCCCTCCACTTT,CASSARGTNSPLHF
-,TRBV6-5,TRBJ2-3,-,TGTGCCAGCAGTTTCCTACAGGGGAGGGCAGATACGCAGTATTTT,CASSFLQGRADTQYF
few,TRBV2,TRBJ2-4,-,TGTGCCAGCAGCGCAGGGGTGGAGATTCAGTACTTC,CASSAGVEIQYF
many,TRBV12-3/TRBV12-4,TRBJ1-1,-,TGTGCCAGCAGTTTATCAGGGGATACTGAAGCTTTCTTT,CASSLSGDTEAFF
-,TRBV14,TRBJ2-5,-,TGTGCCAGCAGCCCGACCGGGACGGGGACCCAGTACTTC,CASSPTGTGTQYF
-,TRBV3-1,TRBJ1-4,-,TGTGCCAGCAGCCCCGGGGATAATGAAAAACTGTTTTTT,CASSPGDNEKLFF
-,TRBV7-2,TRBJ2-7,-,TGTGCCAGCAGCTTCAGAGCAGGATTAGGCTACGAGCAGTACTTC,CASSFRAGLGYEQYF
few,TRBV27,TRBJ2-4,TRBD1,TGTGCCACTAGGGGGCCATTCGACATTCAGTACTTC,CATRGPFDIQYF
few,TRBV12-3/TRBV12-4,TRBJ2-7,-,TGTGCCAGCAGTTTATTTTTCGTAGGTGGAAACTACGAGCAGTACTTC,CASSLFFVGGNYEQYF
-,TRBV29-1,TRBJ2-1,-,TGCAGCGTTTGGATCAATAGGGAGCAGTTCTTC,CSVWINREQFF
-,TRBV18,TRBJ2-2,TRBD1,TGTGCCAGCTCACCCCGGGACAGGACTCCCGGGGAGCTGTTTTTT,CASSPRDRTPGELFF
-,TRBV27,TRBJ2-1,TRBD2,TGTGCCAGCAGTTTGAAAGGGAGGGCCTTGTTATACAATGAGCAGTTCTTC,CASSLKGRALLYNEQFF
few,TRBV6-2/TRBV6-3,TRBJ2-2,-,TGTGCCAGCAGACCACAGACCGGGGAGCTGTTTTTT,CASRPQTGELFF
many,TRBV12-3/TRBV12-4,TRBJ2-5,-,TGTGCCAGCAGCCCCCTGCCCCCTCCCCAGTACTTC,CASSPLPPPQYF
few,TRBV20-1,TRBJ2-7,TRBD2,TGCAGTGCTCTAAAACTAGCGGGAGCTCTCTACGAGCAGTACTTC,CSALKLAGALYEQYF